Here is one TCR beta chain with its context. This sample is part of a study of T cell responses to AZD1222 COVID-19 vaccine. Across the study: Second-dose schedules of about 4 or about 12 weeks were combined.

The V and J ends lost 0 bases and 7 bases respectively, with 14 bases between them. The CDR3 totals 15 residues. Germline lookup yields CDR1 SGHKS and CDR2 YYEKEE (reference sequence). TCRdb's copy holds only in-frame clones and misses some; the assay was immunoSEQ multiplex PCR. The data contain under 110,000 clones, roughly nine tenths of them singletons. The origin of this receptor is an adult in good health. This chain joins TRBV5-5 and TRBJ1-5; D perhaps matches TRBD1 (5 bases). This sample comprised peripheral blood, obtained on day 0 of AZD1222 vaccination. The CDR3 region is CASSLAQGRNQPQHF. For the CDR3, the DNA is TGTGCCAGCAGCTTGGCGCAGGGAAGGAACCAGCCCCAGCATTTT.